A selection of T cell receptor beta chains follows, all from one sample in a study of control samples from healthy donors and cancer patients. Assay: immunoSEQ multiplex PCR; the TCRdb copy retains only in-frame clones and omits some. This table holds about 96,000 clones, 85% to 95% found once. Sequencing was carried out using blood. These receptors were taken from a man younger than 35 in good health. Both conserved end residues are part of each CDR3. D genes are given only for firm matches. Part of the rows lack a size; the others show once, few, many or a class for expanded clones.

TRBJ2-7 NA TRBV5-6 NA TGTGCCAGCAGCCACACGGAGAGAACCTACGAGCAGTACTTC CASSHTERTYEQYF
TRBJ2-7 NA TRBV27 TRBD2 TGTGCCAGCAGTTTGGAGGGAGGGCCCTACGAGCAGTACTTC CASSLEGGPYEQYF
TRBJ2-2 NA TRBV7-9 NA TGTGCCACCAAGGGTGGGCCCGGGGAGCTGTTTTTT CATKGGPGELFF
TRBJ2-7 NA TRBV2 TRBD1 TGTGCCAGCAGTTACAGGGGGGATAAGTACGAGCAGTACTTC CASSYRGDKYEQYF
TRBJ2-7 NA TRBV2 NA TGTGCCAGCAGGGTCTACCGGGGGCACGCAACCTACGAGCAGTACTTC CASRVYRGHATYEQYF
TRBJ1-2 NA TRBV3-1/TRBV3-2 NA TGTGCCAGCAGCCAAGTGGGCGAGGGAGATGGCTACACCTTC CASSQVGEGDGYTF
TRBJ2-1 once TRBV6-2/TRBV6-3 TRBD2 TGTGCCAGCAGTATCTTAGCGGGAGGACCAGACAATGAGCAGTTCTTC CASSILAGGPDNEQFF
TRBJ2-5 NA TRBV3-1/TRBV3-2 NA TGTGCCAGCAGCCAAGATACGACTAGAGGTGAGACCCAGTACTTC CASSQDTTRGETQYF
TRBJ1-1 once TRBV25-1 NA TGTGCCAGCAGTGAATATGGAGGGGACACTGAAGCTTTCTTT CASSEYGGDTEAFF
TRBJ1-1 NA TRBV20-1 NA TGCAGTGCTAAAGGGATCACTGAAGCTTTCTTT CSAKGITEAFF
TRBJ2-7 NA TRBV6-5 TRBD1 TGTGCCAGCAGTTACTCCGGGACAGGGTCCTACGAGCAGTACTTC CASSYSGTGSYEQYF
TRBJ2-7 NA TRBV3-1/TRBV3-2 NA TGTGCCAGCAGCCACGACGGCGGGGCCTTTATCGAGCAGTACTTC CASSHDGGAFIEQYF
TRBJ2-5 NA TRBV19 NA TGTGCCAGTAGTCGGCACGGCGAAGAAGAGACCCAGTACTTC CASSRHGEEETQYF
TRBJ1-3 NA TRBV9 NA TGTGCCAGCAGCGTAGGTGCAGGCTCTGGAAACACCATATATTTT CASSVGAGSGNTIYF
TRBJ2-1 NA TRBV3-1/TRBV3-2 NA TGTGCCAGCGGAGGGGGAGGGGGTTATGAGCAGTTCTTC CASGGGGGYEQFF
TRBJ1-2 NA TRBV2 NA TGTGCCAGCAGTGCTGGGGGCGCGGACGGCTACACCTTC CASSAGGADGYTF
TRBJ1-5 NA TRBV19 NA TGTGCCAGTAGTATAGATGGGGGGGATCAGCCCCAGCATTTT CASSIDGGDQPQHF
TRBJ2-1 NA TRBV7-2 NA TGTGCCAGCAGCTCTCCTAGCGCCATTGAGCAGTTCTTC CASSSPSAIEQFF
TRBJ2-1 NA TRBV4-1 NA TGCGCCAGCAGCCAAGATATGGGAAATGAGCAGTTCTTC CASSQDMGNEQFF
TRBJ1-1 NA TRBV27 NA TGTGCCAGCGGATACATCAAAGGGACTGAAGCTTTCTTT CASGYIKGTEAFF
TRBJ2-5 NA TRBV3-1/TRBV3-2 TRBD2 TGTGCCAGCAGCCAAGTGCGGGAGGGGGTGGAGACCCAGTACTTC CASSQVREGVETQYF
TRBJ1-1 NA TRBV4-2 NA TGTGCCAGCAGCCAAGATTCGAGACAACTGAACACTGAAGCTTTCTTT CASSQDSRQLNTEAFF
TRBJ1-1 NA TRBV7-6 NA TGTGCCAGCAGCTTAGTATTGGGGGAGAACACTGAAGCTTTCTTT CASSLVLGENTEAFF
TRBJ1-2 NA TRBV9 TRBD1 TGTGCCAGCAGCGTTGGGGACAGGGGATACTATGGCTACACCTTC CASSVGDRGYYGYTF
TRBJ1-2 NA TRBV9 TRBD1 TGTGCCAGCAGCGTAGCCTCGACAGGGTCAGTGGGTGGCTACACCTTC CASSVASTGSVGGYTF
TRBJ2-1 NA TRBV27 NA TGTGCCAGCAATACACCGGGCCTCCCTTACAATGAGCAGTTCTTC CASNTPGLPYNEQFF
TRBJ2-3 NA TRBV5-1 TRBD2 TGCGCCAGCTGGGGGGGAGAGACTCCTTCCACAGATACGCAGTATTTT CASWGGETPSTDTQYF
TRBJ2-3 NA TRBV12-3/TRBV12-4 NA TGTGCCAGCAGTCCAACCACAGATACGCAGTATTTT CASSPTTDTQYF
TRBJ1-2 NA TRBV6-5 NA TGTGCCAGTGCTATCGCGGGGGCCAACTATGGCTACACCTTC CASAIAGANYGYTF
TRBJ2-1 NA TRBV7-2 NA TGTGCCAGCAGCTTAGGCTCAACCTACAATGAGCAGTTCTTC CASSLGSTYNEQFF
TRBJ1-3 NA TRBV13 TRBD1 TGTGCCAGCAGCTCAGGACAGGGGCTCTCTGGAAACACCATATATTTT CASSSGQGLSGNTIYF
TRBJ1-2 NA TRBV7-2 NA TGTGCCAGCAGCAGACCCGACAGCAGCTATGGCTACACCTTC CASSRPDSSYGYTF
TRBJ2-6 NA TRBV6-4 TRBD1 TGTGCCAGCAGCCGGGACAGTATCTCTGGGGCCAACGTCCTGACTTTC CASSRDSISGANVLTF